The next 6 T cell receptor beta chains were all read from a single sample in a study of blood T cell repertoires in COVID-19. Method: immunoSEQ multiplex PCR; TCRdb's copy keeps in-frame clones and lacks some. The table lists nearly 45,000 clones, over 70% of them singletons, with over 11% in the top ten. The sequenced sample was peripheral blood. The receptor source for this set is a human donor in a cohort sampled during active COVID-19.

The chain recombines TRBV4-2 with TRBJ2-2; a weak D match, TRBD2 (5 bases). V was clipped by 1 base and J by 6 bases, with 21 bases between them. Looked up from germline, CDR1 is LGHNA and CDR2 is YNFKEQ. This CDR3 is 18 amino acids long. CDR3 protein: CASSQVNYRGNGAGELFF. CDR3 sequence (DNA): TGTGCCAGCAGCCAAGTTAATTATCGAGGGAATGGGGCCGGGGAGCTGTTTTTT.

V is TRBV9 and J is TRBJ2-2, with 9 bases aligning to TRBD2. Germline loops: CDR1 SGDLS, CDR2 YYNGEE. Germline trimming cut 3 bases from V and 3 bases from J; bases unmatched to any gene: 3. This CDR3 contains 15 residues. For the CDR3, the DNA is TGTGCCAGCAGCGCGGGACTAGCCCACACCGGGGAGCTGTTTTTT. Its translation is CASSAGLAHTGELFF.

The chain combines TRBV10-1 with TRBJ2-1; 11 bases align to TRBD2. The germline CDR1 and CDR2 sequences are WNHNN and SYGVQD (reference sequence). The CDR3 has 17 amino acids. With 0 bases clipped from V and 4 bases from J, the junction kept 5 bases outside the gene matches. The CDR3 loop is CASSESTSGNIYNEQFF. The CDR3 nucleotides read TGCGCCAGCAGTGAGTCGACTAGCGGGAACATATACAATGAGCAGTTCTTC.

The chain joins TRBV28 to TRBJ2-1; 7 bases match TRBD2. CDR1 MDHEN and CDR2 SYDVKM come from the germline V gene. CDR3 length: 20 amino acids. Trimming took 4 bases from V and 1 from J; bases not matched to a gene: 19. This CDR3 reads CASSSTGLGLSKLSYNEQFF. The DNA of the CDR3 is TGTGCCAGCAGTTCCACCGGACTAGGCCTCTCTAAATTGTCCTACAATGAGCAGTTCTTC.

This clone was detected once. V usage is TRBV14 and J usage is TRBJ2-3; D is ambiguous. V gave up 2 bases and J gave up 5 bases, with 5 bases separating them. In germline, CDR1 is SGHDN, CDR2 FVKESK. The CDR3 runs to 12 residues. CDR3 sequence: CASSQPLDTQYF. The CDR3 coding sequence is TGTGCCAGCAGCCAACCTCTAGATACGCAGTATTTT.

The genes are TRBV5-1 and TRBJ1-1, with 7 bases identical to TRBD1. The CDR3 runs 15 residues. Trimming took 4 bases from V and 4 from J; bases not matched to a gene: 10. The germline V gene has CDR1 SGHRS and CDR2 YFSETQ. CDR3 bases: TGCGCCAGCAGCATAGACAGGGCCGGTGGCACTGAAGCTTTCTTT. It codes for CASSIDRAGGTEAFF.